The rows below give T cell receptor beta chains drawn from one sample of a study of a mutant IDH1 vaccine in newly diagnosed glioma. Repertoires were generated with immunoSEQ multiplex PCR, while TCRdb's copy carries only in-frame clones and drops some. The sample gives about 72,000 clones, roughly 84% of which show up once; 12% is in the top ten. Their antigen targets remain unknown. This material consisted of PBMCs, taken from a glioma patient whose treatment included an IDH1 peptide vaccine. The origin of the receptors is a man between 18 and 29 years old with glioma. The CDR3 runs from the conserved cysteine through the conserved F or W. The order of the fields is J gene, clone size, V gene, D gene, CDR3 protein, CDR3 DNA. The D gene is left open where the match is weak. Only some rows state a clone size, as once, few, many or a class for expanded clones.

J gene: TRBJ1-1; clone size: once; V gene: TRBV7-9; D gene: TRBD1; CDR3 protein: CASSAGQGLEYDTEAFF; CDR3 DNA: TGTGCCAGCAGCGCGGGACAGGGATTGGAATACGACACTGAAGCTTTCTTT
J gene: TRBJ2-5; clone size: .; V gene: TRBV7-2; D gene: .; CDR3 protein: CASSLAGRGETQYF; CDR3 DNA: TGTGCCAGCAGCTTAGCGGGCAGAGGAGAGACCCAGTACTTC
J gene: TRBJ1-1; clone size: .; V gene: TRBV19; D gene: TRBD1; CDR3 protein: CASRGTGGTEAFF; CDR3 DNA: TGTGCCAGTAGGGGGACAGGGGGAACTGAAGCTTTCTTT
J gene: TRBJ2-7; clone size: .; V gene: TRBV7-8; D gene: .; CDR3 protein: CASSPPGLRYEQYF; CDR3 DNA: TGTGCCAGCAGCCCGCCAGGACTCCGCTACGAGCAGTACTTC
J gene: TRBJ2-7; clone size: .; V gene: TRBV7-9; D gene: .; CDR3 protein: CASSPGVTYEQYF; CDR3 DNA: TGTGCCAGCAGCCCAGGGGTCACATACGAGCAGTACTTC
J gene: TRBJ2-1; clone size: .; V gene: TRBV5-1; D gene: .; CDR3 protein: CASSPLPGANEQFF; CDR3 DNA: TGCGCCAGCAGCCCCCTTCCGGGAGCGAATGAGCAGTTCTTC
J gene: TRBJ1-2; clone size: .; V gene: TRBV7-2; D gene: .; CDR3 protein: CASSFDRSAGYTF; CDR3 DNA: TGTGCCAGCAGTTTCGACAGGAGTGCTGGCTACACCTTC
J gene: TRBJ2-1; clone size: .; V gene: TRBV9; D gene: .; CDR3 protein: CASSARGNEQFF; CDR3 DNA: TGTGCCAGCAGCGCCCGGGGAAATGAGCAGTTCTTC
J gene: TRBJ2-5; clone size: .; V gene: TRBV2; D gene: .; CDR3 protein: CASSDGGETQYF; CDR3 DNA: TGTGCCAGCAGTGATGGGGGGGAGACCCAGTACTTC
J gene: TRBJ1-2; clone size: .; V gene: TRBV7-3; D gene: .; CDR3 protein: CASSAGSAYGYTF; CDR3 DNA: TGTGCCAGCAGCGCCGGGTCGGCCTATGGCTACACCTTC
J gene: TRBJ2-7; clone size: .; V gene: TRBV27; D gene: .; CDR3 protein: CASSWVRGYEQYF; CDR3 DNA: TGTGCCAGCAGTTGGGTCAGGGGATACGAGCAGTACTTC
J gene: TRBJ2-7; clone size: .; V gene: TRBV28; D gene: .; CDR3 protein: CASSLGGREQYF; CDR3 DNA: TGTGCCAGCAGTCTCGGGGGGCGGGAGCAGTACTTC
J gene: TRBJ2-7; clone size: few; V gene: TRBV10-3; D gene: .; CDR3 protein: CAISEPTVTYEQYF; CDR3 DNA: TGTGCCATCAGTGAGCCCACAGTTACCTACGAGCAGTACTTC
J gene: TRBJ2-3; clone size: .; V gene: TRBV30; D gene: TRBD2; CDR3 protein: CAWATSGSTDTQYF; CDR3 DNA: TGTGCCTGGGCGACTAGCGGTTCCACAGATACGCAGTATTTT
J gene: TRBJ1-4; clone size: .; V gene: TRBV7-9; D gene: TRBD1; CDR3 protein: CASSPPWDSLNEKLFF; CDR3 DNA: TGTGCCAGCAGCCCACCCTGGGACAGTTTAAATGAAAAACTGTTTTTT
J gene: TRBJ2-7; clone size: .; V gene: TRBV5-5; D gene: TRBD1; CDR3 protein: CASSDTGTGVSHEQYF; CDR3 DNA: TGTGCCAGCAGCGATACCGGGACAGGGGTTTCCCACGAGCAGTACTTC
J gene: TRBJ1-2; clone size: .; V gene: TRBV7-9; D gene: .; CDR3 protein: CASSSGRLVNYGYTF; CDR3 DNA: TGTGCCAGCAGCTCCGGCCGCCTAGTCAATTATGGCTACACCTTC
J gene: TRBJ1-2; clone size: .; V gene: TRBV7-2; D gene: .; CDR3 protein: CASSLGPRRQPTNGYTF; CDR3 DNA: TGTGCCAGCAGCTTAGGACCCCGCAGACAACCTACGAATGGCTACACCTTC
J gene: TRBJ2-7; clone size: .; V gene: TRBV7-9; D gene: .; CDR3 protein: CASSLVGRNRGYEQYF; CDR3 DNA: TGTGCCAGCAGCTTAGTAGGCCGTAATCGGGGCTACGAGCAGTACTTC
J gene: TRBJ2-7; clone size: .; V gene: TRBV6-6; D gene: TRBD1; CDR3 protein: CASSLGQVVPYEQYF; CDR3 DNA: TGTGCCAGCAGCCTCGGACAGGTGGTCCCCTACGAGCAGTACTTC
J gene: TRBJ2-7; clone size: .; V gene: TRBV9; D gene: .; CDR3 protein: CASEGGEQYF; CDR3 DNA: TGTGCCAGCGAGGGGGGCGAGCAGTACTTC
J gene: TRBJ2-5; clone size: .; V gene: TRBV25-1; D gene: .; CDR3 protein: CASSEGPRVNQETQYF; CDR3 DNA: TGTGCCAGCAGTGAGGGTCCCAGGGTCAATCAAGAGACCCAGTACTTC